Following are 22 T cell receptor beta chains from one sample sequenced in a study of response to subunit inactivated influenza vaccine (dated by TCRdb to 2016 to 2019). The protocol used for the library was RT-PCR. The instrument given in TCRdb is Illumina HiSeq 2500. The public reads were reprocessed in TCRdb via fastp at Q25 and MiXCR, keeping in-frame beta chains. Duplicate CDR3 protein sequences are folded into a single record with the most common DNA and genes. The sample table contains about 650,000 distinct CDR3 sequences; only one count was recorded for around a sixth of them. The ten most abundant clones make up around a tenth of the sample. The sample here was PBMCs from blood, taken 12 days after vaccination. The source is a man aged 45-60 years who received an inactivated influenza vaccine. Donor details come from another sample of the same person, matched by shared clones.

This chain connects TRBV6-4 to TRBJ2-3; 11 positions agree with TRBD2. The CDR3 consists of 18 residues. The germline gives CDR1 MRHNA, CDR2 SNTAGT. V was pared by 3 bases and J by 6 bases, with 14 bases of the junction left unmatched. The CDR3: CASSDRPWLAGGHDTQYF. The CDR3 DNA follows: TGTGCCAGCAGTGATAGGCCTTGGCTAGCGGGAGGCCATGATACGCAGTATTTT.

Only a few counts were recorded for this clonotype. The chain joins TRBV6-1 to TRBJ2-5, with D tentatively TRBD1 (5 bases). Germline CDR1 and CDR2: MNHNS and SASEGT. V was pared by 6 bases and J by 5 bases, with 16 bases between. CDR3 size: 14 residues. The CDR3 region is CASSMDIFSETQYF. The CDR3 nucleotides read TGTGCCAGCAGCATGGACATATTTTCCGAGACCCAGTACTTC.

A few counts support this clonotype. The J gene is TRBJ2-7, the V gene TRBV7-8; 11 bases are a match to TRBD1. The CDR3 is 15 amino acids. Germline V gene lookup returns CDR1 SGHVS and CDR2 FQNEAQ. V lost 3 bases and J lost 4; bases outside the gene matches: 5. The CDR3, as DNA: TGTGCCAGCAGCTTTTTGGGGACAGGGGGATACGAGCAGTACTTC. The encoded protein is CASSFLGTGGYEQYF. The whole variable domain, remainder taken from reference TRBV7-8 and TRBJ2-7, is GAGVSQSPRYKVAKRGQDVALRCDPISGHVSLFWYQQALGQGPEFLTYFQNEAQLDKSGLPSDRFFAERPEGSVSTLKIQRTQQEDSAVYLCASSFLGTGGYEQYFGPGTRLTVT.

V usage is TRBV20-1 and J usage is TRBJ2-7, with D perhaps TRBD2 (6 bases). Germline V gene sequence: CDR1 DFQATT, CDR2 SNEGSKA (reference sequence). The ends were cut back, 4 bases at V and 11 bases at J, with 15 bases in the middle. This CDR3 contains 11 residues. The CDR3 here is CSANRGLREYF. The CDR3 DNA sequence: TGCAGTGCTAACCGTGGACTACGAGAGTACTTC.

The chain links TRBV28 to TRBJ2-1; D ambiguous. V was trimmed by 2 bases and J by 7 bases, leaving 9 bases between them. In germline, CDR1 is MDHEN, CDR2 SYDVKM. The CDR3 has 13 amino acids. The CDR3 region is CASSLAERNEQFF. As DNA, the CDR3 is TGTGCCAGCAGTTTAGCGGAAAGGAATGAGCAGTTCTTC.

This clonotype was observed a handful of times. This chain links TRBV5-1 with TRBJ1-5; D is possibly TRBD1 (5 bases). Per the germline V gene, CDR1 is SGHRS and CDR2 is YFSETQ. The CDR3 is made up of 15 amino acids. Trimming shortened V by 4 bases and J by 5 bases, and 16 bases separated the two germline ends. The CDR3 is CASSPVPGADQPQHF. In nucleotides, the CDR3 is TGCGCCAGCAGCCCAGTCCCCGGGGCTGATCAGCCCCAGCATTTT.

This clonotype showed up just a few times. The chain links TRBV6-1 to TRBJ1-2; D is possibly TRBD1 (5 bases). Trimming took off 0 bases at V and 0 bases at J, with 11 bases between the two ends. The CDR3 contains 16 residues. Looked up from germline, CDR1 is MNHNS and CDR2 is SASEGT. CDR3 sequence reads: CASSEAWGRANYGYTF. The CDR3 nucleotides read TGTGCCAGCAGTGAAGCGTGGGGCAGGGCTAACTATGGCTACACCTTC.

In its sample, this clonotype was seen a few times. CDR3 protein: CSASPWDRSYNSPLHF. The CDR3 region has the DNA TGCAGTGCTTCCCCCTGGGACAGAAGCTATAATTCACCCCTCCACTTT. V usage is TRBV20-1 and J usage is TRBJ1-6; 7 bases match TRBD1. The CDR3 loop spans 16 amino acids. The V and J ends lost 5 bases and 3 bases, in that order; junction bases with no gene match: 10. Germline CDR1 DFQATT, CDR2 SNEGSKA (reference sequence).

This clonotype was found a few times. This chain links TRBV11-2 with TRBJ2-5; D unresolved. Germline assignment: CDR1 SGHAT and CDR2 FQNNGV. V shed 5 bases and J shed 0 bases, with 19 bases lying between them. The CDR3 runs 17 residues. The CDR3 coding sequence is TGTGCCAGCAGCCCCCTGCCCCCTACCTATAACCAAGAGACCCAGTACTTC. It codes for CASSPLPPTYNQETQYF.

This clonotype was seen a handful of times. The V call is TRBV11-2, the J call TRBJ2-2, with 9 nucleotides matching TRBD2. The CDR3 has 16 residues. Per the germline V gene, CDR1 is SGHAT and CDR2 is FQNNGV. The junction had 12 bases not matched to a gene; V was cut back by 6 bases and J by 7 bases. The CDR3 spells CASRLFGGRARGELFF. The CDR3 nucleotides are TGTGCCAGCAGGCTATTTGGCGGGAGGGCCCGCGGGGAGCTGTTTTTT.

This clonotype was seen a handful of times. The chain carries TRBV27 and TRBJ1-4; tentative D call: TRBD1 (6 bases). CDR3 size: 15 residues. Germline-derived CDR1 and CDR2 are MNHEY and SMNVEV (reference sequence). The V and J ends lost 6 bases and 6 bases respectively, with 17 bases between them. The CDR3 nucleotides are TGTGCCAGCAGCCCAACGGAGGGGGAACATGAAAAACTGTTTTTT. Translation gives CASSPTEGEHEKLFF.

The V and J genes are TRBV4-3 and TRBJ2-7, with 11 bases aligning to TRBD2. CDR3 length: 19 amino acids. Germline V CDR1 and CDR2: LGHNA, YSLEER. V was pared by 0 bases and J by 1 base, with 11 bases of the junction left unmatched. In nucleotides, the CDR3 is TGCGCCAGCAGCCAAGATTTTCTAGCGGGGGGAGGGCGGTCCTACGAGCAGTACTTC. It encodes CASSQDFLAGGGRSYEQYF.

This chain joins TRBV12-3 or TRBV12-4 and TRBJ2-7, with TRBD2 matching over 7 bases. Germline trimming cut 2 bases from V and 9 bases from J; bases unmatched to any gene: 4. The CDR3 sequence is 12 residues long. The DNA for the CDR3 is TGTGCCAGCAGTTTAAGAGGGGAGGGGCAGTACTTC. Its protein product is CASSLRGEGQYF.

V gene TRBV2 combines with J gene TRBJ2-7; maybe TRBD1 (6 bases). CDR3 length equals 14 residues. Trimming cost V 8 bases and J 6 bases, with 20 bases left between them. Per germline, CDR1 SNHLY and CDR2 FYNNEI. The CDR3 coding sequence is TGTGCCAGCCCCTTTCAACAGGGATCGGGCGAGCAGTACTTC. This encodes CASPFQQGSGEQYF.

The V and J genes are TRBV4-2 and TRBJ2-7; D call uncertain. The V gene's germline CDR1 is LGHNA and CDR2 YNFKEQ. The CDR3 runs 14 residues. Trimming cost V 3 bases and J 0 bases, with 9 bases left between them. The CDR3, as DNA: TGTGCCAGCAGCCAGTTGCTAGTCTCCTACGAGCAGTACTTC. Its translation is CASSQLLVSYEQYF.

This clonotype was seen at least ten times. The chain couples TRBV29-1 to TRBJ1-2; D may be TRBD1 (6 bases). Germline V lookup: CDR1 SQVTM, CDR2 ANQGSEA. Trimming took off 6 bases at V and 4 bases at J, with 24 bases between the two ends. This CDR3 region has 16 residues. The CDR3 reads CSVHTRSQGYGYGYTF. CDR3 coding DNA: TGCAGCGTCCACACACGTTCACAGGGTTACGGCTATGGCTACACCTTC.

This clonotype was seen a few times. This chain uses TRBV15 with TRBJ2-1; perhaps TRBD1 as D (6 bases). CDR3 size: 16 residues. Germline CDR1 reads LNHNV; CDR2 reads YYDKDF (reference sequence). Trimming shortened V by 5 bases and J by 2 bases, and 16 bases separated the two germline ends. The CDR3 DNA reads TGTGCCACCAGCGGCATAGTGGGGGCTACCTACAATGAGCAGTTCTTC. Amino acid sequence: CATSGIVGATYNEQFF.

The V call is TRBV20-1, the J call TRBJ2-1; 12 bases align to TRBD2. The ends lost 3 bases at V and 8 bases at J; junction bases unmatched: 8. Germline V CDR1 and CDR2: DFQATT, SNEGSKA (reference sequence). The CDR3 totals 15 residues. This CDR3 reads CSASLTSGSTDEQFF. The CDR3 coding sequence is TGCAGTGCTAGCTTGACTAGCGGGAGTACCGATGAGCAGTTCTTC.

This clonotype appeared many times. This sequence joins TRBV29-1 and TRBJ2-7; possibly TRBD2 for D (5 bases). Trimming left V 5 bases short and J 6 bases short, with 20 bases between. This CDR3 contains 14 residues. Germline loops: CDR1 SQVTM, CDR2 ANQGSEA. In nucleotides, the CDR3 is TGCAGCGTTCGAGCAGACGGGGTCCGGCTCGAGCAGTACTTC. Translated: CSVRADGVRLEQYF.

Only a few counts were recorded for this clonotype. The gene calls are TRBV4-3 and TRBJ1-1; D is perhaps TRBD1 (5 bases). The CDR3 runs 14 residues. V lost 4 bases and J 6 bases, leaving 15 bases between the germline ends. Germline-derived CDR1 and CDR2 are LGHNA and YSLEER. The CDR3 is CASSRVQGGAEAFF. The CDR3 nucleotides read TGCGCCAGCAGCCGGGTTCAGGGAGGCGCTGAAGCTTTCTTT.

The table lists this clonotype with a few counts. The J gene is TRBJ1-2, the V gene TRBV6-1; no firm D call. V was trimmed by 8 bases and J by 9 bases, leaving 22 bases between them. The CDR3 has 14 amino acids. Germline V CDR1 and CDR2: MNHNS, SASEGT. CDR3 loop: CASADWQSPFRYTF. CDR3 coding DNA: TGTGCCAGCGCGGATTGGCAGTCCCCATTTCGCTACACCTTC.

There are a few counts of this clonotype. V gene TRBV5-1 combines with J gene TRBJ2-5, with 10 bases fitting TRBD2. The CDR3 contains 15 residues. Germline CDR1 and CDR2: SGHRS and YFSETQ. The junction had 4 bases not matched to a gene; V was cut back by 3 bases and J by 2 bases. The chain's CDR3 is CASSWPTSGQETQYF. DNA for the CDR3: TGCGCCAGCAGCTGGCCGACTAGCGGGCAAGAGACCCAGTACTTC.